Listed below are T cell receptor beta chains from one sample, sequenced in a study of T cells in localized non-small cell lung cancer. The table came from immunoSEQ multiplex PCR; TCRdb's copy has only in-frame clones and leaves some out. Of 55,000 to 65,000 clones listed, about 87% are singletons. This sample comprised peripheral blood, obtained before any cancer treatment. These TCRs come from a man aged 40 to 69 with stage I squamous cell lung carcinoma. Each CDR3 is given with its conserved first and last residue. Fields, in order: V gene, J gene, CDR3 length, D gene, clone size, CDR3 DNA, CDR3 protein. A D gene is named only where the DNA matches it firmly. Size is omitted from some rows. Given values are once, few, many or a class for expanded clones.

>TRBV27|TRBJ2-1|15|TRBD2|-
TGTGCCAGCAGTTTTAGACTAGCGGGATACAATGAGCAGTTCTTC
CASSFRLAGYNEQFF
>TRBV7-3|TRBJ2-2|21|-|-
TGTGCCAGCAGAAGGGGACCCGAAAACAATCGATTACCGGAGATTGACGGGGAGCTGTTTTTT
CASRRGPENNRLPEIDGELFF
>TRBV6-5|TRBJ1-1|11|-|-
TGTGCCAGCAGCGCAGGGGAAAGAGCTTTCTTT
CASSAGERAFF
>TRBV5-1|TRBJ2-7|15|-|-
TGCGCCAGCAGCTTTTCGGTCAGTCCTCCCTACGAGCAGTACTTC
CASSFSVSPPYEQYF
>TRBV10-3|TRBJ2-1|16|-|-
TGTGCCATCAGTGACCCCTTGGCGGGGACTCTCAATGAGCAGTTCTTC
CAISDPLAGTLNEQFF
>TRBV28|TRBJ2-7|16|TRBD1|-
TGTGCCAGCAGTTTTCACGGACAGGCCAACTCCTACGAGCAGTACTTC
CASSFHGQANSYEQYF
>TRBV4-1|TRBJ2-1|16|TRBD1|-
TGCGCCAGCAGCCAAGATCTGGACAGGGGCGTCAATGAGCAGTTCTTC
CASSQDLDRGVNEQFF
>TRBV14|TRBJ2-3|15|-|once
TGTGCCAGCAGCCAGAATAGCGGTAGCACAGATACGCAGTATTTT
CASSQNSGSTDTQYF
>TRBV11-3|TRBJ2-7|18|TRBD1|-
TGTGCCAGCAGCCAATCCGACAGGGGACTTCGAATCTCCTACGAGCAGTACTTC
CASSQSDRGLRISYEQYF
>TRBV30|TRBJ2-5|12|-|-
TGTGCCTGGAGTGTAGGTCAAGAGACCCAGTACTTC
CAWSVGQETQYF